One sample yielded the 4 T cell receptor beta chains listed below, sequenced in a study of radiotherapy plus CTLA-4 blockade in lung cancer. Measured with immunoSEQ multiplex PCR; TCRdb has only the in-frame clones, and not every one. The data show 70,000 to 90,000 clones, 78% seen once. The starting material was peripheral blood, obtained from a patient treated with radiotherapy plus ipilimumab. The receptors come from a human donor with non-small cell lung cancer whose response to radiotherapy plus ipilimumab could not be evaluated. Some clones in this sample may be carry-over from other donors' samples.

The chain links TRBV11-2 to TRBJ2-7; TRBD2 is a possible D gene (7 bases). Trimming removed 3 bases at V and 1 base at J, with 13 bases between. CDR3 size: 15 residues. From germline, CDR1 is SGHAT and CDR2 FQNNGV. The CDR3 DNA is TGTGCCAGCAGCTTTTCGGGGGGCGTGTCCTACGAGCAGTACTTC. Its translation is CASSFSGGVSYEQYF.

This clone was seen only a few times. CDR3: CASRMADRSHQPQHF. The CDR3 DNA follows: TGTGCCAGTCGGATGGCGGACAGAAGCCATCAGCCCCAGCATTTT. This chain joins TRBV6-5 and TRBJ1-5; tentatively, D is TRBD1 (6 bases). Germline lookup yields CDR1 MNHEY and CDR2 SVGAGI. The CDR3 runs 15 residues. V dropped 9 bases and J dropped 5 bases, with 20 bases sitting between them.

The chain recombines TRBV7-3 with TRBJ2-7, with 9 bases that match TRBD1. V lost 6 bases, J lost 4 bases, and 7 bases stayed unmatched. Germline V gene lookup returns CDR1 SGHTA and CDR2 FQGTGA. The length of the CDR3 is 14 residues. The CDR3 sequence: CASSWGQGRYEQYF. CDR3 nucleotides: TGTGCCAGCAGTTGGGGACAGGGAAGATACGAGCAGTACTTC. Filled out from reference TRBV7-3 and TRBJ2-7, the complete variable domain reads GAGVSQTPSNKVTEKGKYVELRCDPISGHTALYWYRQSLGQGPEFLIYFQGTGAADDSGLPNDRFFAVRPEGSVSTLKIQRTERGDSAVYLCASSWGQGRYEQYFGPGTRLTVT.

The chain uses TRBV18 and TRBJ2-7, with D hard to call. V was cut by 3 bases and J by 2 bases, with 14 bases left in between. This CDR3 contains 15 residues. Germline V CDR1 and CDR2: KGHSH, LQKENI. The DNA of the CDR3 is TGTGCCAGCTCACCGGGTAGCAATACGGCCTACGAGCAGTACTTC. This codes for CASSPGSNTAYEQYF.